Included here is one TCR beta chain sequence, with context. No antigen is known for it. This sample was taken from a study of T cell responses to AZD1222 COVID-19 vaccine. TCRdb's table, derived via immunoSEQ multiplex PCR, lists solely in-frame clones and lacks some. Among some 98,000 clones, around nine tenths were seen once, and the ten largest hold 16%. Germline CDR1 SGHRS, CDR2 YFSETQ. This CDR3 has 15 amino acids. Trimming left V 0 bases short and J 5 bases short, with 14 bases between. Findings and caveats of the study: Seropositive status at baseline applied to only five to seven AZD1222 recipients.

This clonotype was obtained from an adult who received the AZD1222 COVID-19 vaccine. The sample here was peripheral blood, taken 28 days after the second AZD1222 dose. J is TRBJ1-1 and V is TRBV5-1; D perhaps matches TRBD1 (6 bases). The CDR3 loop is CASSLVPGGGTEAFF. In nucleotides, the CDR3 is TGCGCCAGCAGCTTGGTGCCGGGGGGCGGGACTGAAGCTTTCTTT.